This TCR beta chain emerged from a study of response to subunit inactivated influenza vaccine. TCRdb re-called the RT-PCR reads with MiXCR, one entry per CDR3 protein. Of 530,000 or so distinct CDR3 sequences listed, 25% were seen once; the top ten hold approximately 2%. Trimming removed 6 bases at V and 2 bases at J, with 14 bases between. This CDR3 is built from 14 residues. Germline values: CDR1 MDHEN, CDR2 SYDVKM. The TCR sequence derives from a man in his fifties who received an inactivated influenza vaccine. The rearrangement links TRBV28 to TRBJ2-7; perhaps TRBD2 as D (6 bases). This sample comprised CD4+ T cells sorted from PBMCs, obtained about 5 days after vaccination. CDR3 sequence: CASRSGAITYEQYF. Here the CDR3 DNA reads TGTGCCAGCAGATCGGGAGCGATCACCTACGAGCAGTACTTC.